These T cell receptor beta chains were read from a single sample in a study of OX40 agonist ivuxolimab in advanced cancers. The data were produced by immunoSEQ multiplex PCR, yet TCRdb's version contains in-frame clones alone and is incomplete. The repertoire has around 67,000 clones, 70% to 90% of them found once; the top ten carry 1.3%. The source was CD4+ or CD8+ T cells sorted from blood, collected in a trial of the OX40 agonist ivuxolimab. Receptor source: an adult with an advanced solid tumor such as melanoma, head and neck, liver or kidney cancer. Both conserved end residues are part of each CDR3. A D gene is named only where the DNA matches it firmly.

TRBV5-6	TRBJ2-1	NA	CASSRGYYNEQFF	TGTGCCAGCAGCAGAGGGTACTACAATGAGCAGTTCTTC
TRBV7-2	TRBJ1-1	NA	CASSLGGGPEAFF	TGTGCCAGCAGCTTAGGGGGTGGGCCAGAAGCTTTCTTT
TRBV11-3	TRBJ2-2	NA	CASSLMGDTGELFF	TGTGCCAGCAGCTTAATGGGGGACACCGGGGAGCTGTTTTTT
TRBV6-5	TRBJ2-3	NA	CASSILQGADTQYF	TGTGCCAGCAGTATCCTCCAGGGTGCGGATACGCAGTATTTT
TRBV5-4	TRBJ2-5	NA	CASSLDPGLAETQYF	TGTGCCAGCAGCCTAGATCCTGGGCTGGCGGAGACCCAGTACTTC
TRBV10-3	TRBJ1-2	NA	CAISESIGGNYGYTF	TGTGCCATCAGTGAGTCGATTGGCGGTAACTATGGCTACACCTTC
TRBV5-1	TRBJ2-3	NA	CASSLTVDTQYF	TGCGCCAGCAGCTTAACAGTAGATACGCAGTATTTT
TRBV5-1	TRBJ1-3	TRBD1	CASSPGDREVNTIYF	TGCGCCAGCAGCCCGGGAGACAGGGAGGTAAACACCATATATTTT
TRBV18	TRBJ1-1	TRBD1	CASSPSGQGMGAFF	TGTGCCAGCTCACCATCGGGACAGGGTATGGGAGCTTTCTTT
TRBV29-1	TRBJ1-2	NA	CSVEGQGNGYTF	TGCAGCGTTGAGGGCCAGGGAAATGGCTACACCTTC
TRBV7-2	TRBJ2-5	TRBD2	CASSLSGGQETQYF	TGTGCCAGCAGCTTGAGCGGGGGACAAGAGACCCAGTACTTC
TRBV18	TRBJ2-5	NA	CASSLGQNQETQYF	TGTGCCAGCTCACTCGGACAGAACCAAGAGACCCAGTACTTC
TRBV7-9	TRBJ1-1	NA	CASSLVQTYEAFF	TGTGCCAGCAGCTTAGTACAGACGTATGAAGCTTTCTTT
TRBV2	TRBJ2-1	NA	CASSERQGSNGEQFF	TGTGCCAGCAGTGAAAGGCAGGGAAGTAATGGCGAGCAGTTCTTC
TRBV7-2	TRBJ1-1	TRBD1	CASSPRTGTEAFF	TGCGCCAGCAGCCCCCGGACAGGGACTGAAGCTTTCTTT
TRBV30	TRBJ2-7	NA	CAWATARYEQYF	TGTGCCTGGGCGACAGCGCGCTACGAGCAGTACTTC